This TCR beta chain was profiled in a study of T cells after posttransplantation cyclophosphamide. Data came from immunoSEQ multiplex PCR; TCRdb stores just in-frame clones and leaves some out. The data contain roughly 70,000 clones, about 94% of them singletons. CDR1 and CDR2 from the germline V gene are SGHTA and FQGTGA. The CDR3 spans 15 residues. V shed 4 bases and J shed 1 base, with 10 bases lying between them. This TCR came from a woman aged 25 to 39 in good health and a related stem cell transplant donor. Sequencing input: PBMCs. J is TRBJ2-2 and V is TRBV7-3, with a possible D match to TRBD1 (5 bases). This chain's CDR3 is CASSYAGLNTGELFF. The CDR3, as DNA: TGTGCCAGCAGCTACGCAGGGTTGAACACCGGGGAGCTGTTTTTT.